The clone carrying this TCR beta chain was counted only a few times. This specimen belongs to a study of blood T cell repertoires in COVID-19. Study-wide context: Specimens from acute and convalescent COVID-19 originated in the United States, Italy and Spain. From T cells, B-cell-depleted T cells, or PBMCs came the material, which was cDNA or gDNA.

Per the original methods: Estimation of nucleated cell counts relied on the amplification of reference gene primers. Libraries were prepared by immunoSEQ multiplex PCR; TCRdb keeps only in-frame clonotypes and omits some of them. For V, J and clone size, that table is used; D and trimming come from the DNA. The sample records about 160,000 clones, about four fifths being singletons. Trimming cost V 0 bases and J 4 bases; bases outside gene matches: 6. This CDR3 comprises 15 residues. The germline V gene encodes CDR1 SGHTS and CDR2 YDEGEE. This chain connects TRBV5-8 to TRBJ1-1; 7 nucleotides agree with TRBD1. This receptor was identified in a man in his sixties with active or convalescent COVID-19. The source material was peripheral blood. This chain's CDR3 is CASSLGQGWSTEAFF. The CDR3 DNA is TGTGCCAGCAGCTTGGGACAGGGCTGGTCCACTGAAGCTTTCTTT.